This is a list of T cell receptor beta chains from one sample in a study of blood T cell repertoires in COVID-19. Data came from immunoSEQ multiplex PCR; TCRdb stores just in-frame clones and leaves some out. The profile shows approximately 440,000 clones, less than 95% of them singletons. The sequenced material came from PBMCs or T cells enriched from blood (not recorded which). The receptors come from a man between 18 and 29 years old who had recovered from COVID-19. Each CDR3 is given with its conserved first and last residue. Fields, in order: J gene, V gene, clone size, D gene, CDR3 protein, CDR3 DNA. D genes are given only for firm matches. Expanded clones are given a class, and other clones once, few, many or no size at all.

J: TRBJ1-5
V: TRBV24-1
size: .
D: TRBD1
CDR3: CATGGAGNQPQHF
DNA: TGTGCCACAGGGGGCGCTGGCAATCAGCCCCAGCATTTT

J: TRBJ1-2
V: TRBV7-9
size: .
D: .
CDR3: CASSNGGGERYGYTF
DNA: TGTGCCAGCAGCAACGGAGGGGGGGAACGCTATGGCTACACCTTC

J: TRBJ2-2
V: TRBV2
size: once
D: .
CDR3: CASSVGGAGELFF
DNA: TGTGCCAGCAGTGTTGGCGGGGCCGGGGAGCTGTTTTTT

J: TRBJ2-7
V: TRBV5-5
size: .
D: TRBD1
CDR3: CASSSPGQGREQYF
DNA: TGTGCCAGCAGCTCACCTGGACAGGGCCGGGAGCAGTACTTC

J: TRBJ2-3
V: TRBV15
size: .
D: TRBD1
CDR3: CATSTGQGTDTQYF
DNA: TGTGCCACCAGCACAGGACAGGGGACAGATACGCAGTATTTT

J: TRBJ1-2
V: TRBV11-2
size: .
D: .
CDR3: CASSQRQTYGYTF
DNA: TGTGCCAGCAGCCAAAGACAGACCTATGGCTACACCTTC

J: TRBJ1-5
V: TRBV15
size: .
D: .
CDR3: CATSTTRVVDQPQHF
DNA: TGTGCCACCAGCACAACTAGGGTAGTTGATCAGCCCCAGCATTTT

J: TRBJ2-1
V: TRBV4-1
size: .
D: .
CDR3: CASSQGSRSSYNEQFF
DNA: TGCGCCAGCAGCCAAGGCTCGCGTAGCTCCTACAATGAGCAGTTCTTC

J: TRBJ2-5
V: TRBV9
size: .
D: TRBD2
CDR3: CASSVAWGGQETQYF
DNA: TGTGCCAGCAGCGTAGCTTGGGGGGGGCAAGAGACCCAGTACTTC

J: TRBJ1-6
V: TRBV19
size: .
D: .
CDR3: CATQRGGNSPLHF
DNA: TGTGCCACCCAGAGGGGAGGGAATTCACCCCTCCACTTT

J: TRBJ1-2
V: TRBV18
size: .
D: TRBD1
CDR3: CASSPTLTGGNYGYTF
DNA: TGTGCCAGCTCACCGACCTTGACAGGGGGGAACTATGGCTACACCTTC

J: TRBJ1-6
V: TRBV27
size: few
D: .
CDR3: CASSLGTLYNSPLHF
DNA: TGTGCCAGCAGTTTAGGGACACTCTATAATTCACCCCTCCACTTT

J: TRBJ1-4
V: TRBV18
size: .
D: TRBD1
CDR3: CASSPPLGQGISQNEKLFF
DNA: TGTGCCAGCTCACCACCGTTGGGACAGGGAATTTCACAGAATGAAAAACTGTTTTTT

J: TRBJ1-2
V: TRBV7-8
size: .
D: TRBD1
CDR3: CASSSDRVFSGYTF
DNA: TGTGCCAGCAGCTCGGACAGGGTGTTCTCTGGCTACACCTTC

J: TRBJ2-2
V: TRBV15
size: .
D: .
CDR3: CATTPTRGWGTGELFF
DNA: TGTGCCACCACCCCGACCCGGGGTTGGGGCACCGGGGAGCTGTTTTTT

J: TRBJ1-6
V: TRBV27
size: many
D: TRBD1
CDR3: CASSLNRDRYNSPLHF
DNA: TGTGCCAGCAGTTTAAATCGGGACAGATATAATTCACCCCTCCACTTT

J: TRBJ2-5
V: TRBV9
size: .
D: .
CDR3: CASSVGQEETQYF
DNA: TGTGCCAGCAGCGTAGGACAGGAAGAGACCCAGTACTTC

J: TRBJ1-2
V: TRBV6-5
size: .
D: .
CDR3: CASRPSGGLGYGYTF
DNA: TGTGCCAGCAGGCCATCCGGGGGGCTTGGCTATGGCTACACCTTC

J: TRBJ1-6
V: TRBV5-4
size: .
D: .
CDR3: CASSAGTENNSPLHF
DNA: TGTGCCAGCAGCGCAGGGACTGAAAATAATTCACCCCTCCACTTT

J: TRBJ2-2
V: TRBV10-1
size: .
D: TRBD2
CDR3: CASSEVASGRGTGELFF
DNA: TGCGCCAGCAGTGAAGTGGCTAGCGGGAGAGGGACCGGGGAGCTGTTTTTT

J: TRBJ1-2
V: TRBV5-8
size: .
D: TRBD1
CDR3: CASSFRRTGKTNYGYTF
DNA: TGTGCCAGCAGCTTCCGGCGGACAGGGAAAACTAACTATGGCTACACCTTC

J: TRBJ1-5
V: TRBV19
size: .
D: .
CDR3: CASRTPGAGQPQHF
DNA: TGTGCCAGTAGGACTCCAGGGGCGGGTCAGCCCCAGCATTTT

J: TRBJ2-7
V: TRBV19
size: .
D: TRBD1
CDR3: CAGRPTGRSYEQYF
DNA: TGTGCCGGAAGGCCGACAGGGCGCTCCTACGAGCAGTACTTC

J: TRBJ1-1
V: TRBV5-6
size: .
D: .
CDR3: CASSFQGFYTEAFF
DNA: TGTGCCAGCAGCTTTCAGGGATTTTACACTGAAGCTTTCTTT

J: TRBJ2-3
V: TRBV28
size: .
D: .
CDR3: CASSLATSTDTQYF
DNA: TGTGCCAGCAGTTTGGCAACCAGCACAGATACGCAGTATTTT

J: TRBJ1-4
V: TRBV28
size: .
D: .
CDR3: CASRKGVMNEKLFF
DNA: TGTGCCAGCAGAAAAGGGGTCATGAATGAAAAACTGTTTTTT

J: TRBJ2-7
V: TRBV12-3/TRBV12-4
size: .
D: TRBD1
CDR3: CASSMTGSYEQYF
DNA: TGTGCCAGCAGTATGACAGGGTCCTACGAGCAGTACTTC

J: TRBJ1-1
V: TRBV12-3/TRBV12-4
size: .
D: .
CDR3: CASNPRTTSEAFF
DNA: TGTGCCAGCAACCCAAGGACAACTTCTGAAGCTTTCTTT

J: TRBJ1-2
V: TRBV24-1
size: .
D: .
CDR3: CATSDPGKSNYGYTF
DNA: TGTGCCACCAGTGACCCAGGGAAGTCTAACTATGGCTACACCTTC

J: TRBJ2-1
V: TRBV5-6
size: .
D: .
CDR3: CASSSELTATYNEQFF
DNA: TGTGCCAGCAGCTCAGAGTTGACAGCTACTTACAATGAGCAGTTCTTC

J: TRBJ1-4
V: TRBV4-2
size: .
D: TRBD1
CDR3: CASSQPGTGVDEKLFF
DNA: TGTGCCAGCAGCCAACCGGGGACAGGGGTGGATGAAAAACTGTTTTTT

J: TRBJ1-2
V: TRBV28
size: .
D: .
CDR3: CASSSAHRVRSNYGYTF
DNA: TGTGCCAGCAGTTCTGCCCACAGGGTAAGGAGTAACTATGGCTACACCTTC

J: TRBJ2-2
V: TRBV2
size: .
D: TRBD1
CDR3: CASRRQGVDGELFF
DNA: TGTGCCAGCAGGAGACAGGGGGTAGACGGGGAGCTGTTTTTT

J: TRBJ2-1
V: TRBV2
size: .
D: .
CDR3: CASSGSAGGFGEQFF
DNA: TGTGCCAGCAGTGGTTCTGCTGGAGGGTTCGGGGAGCAGTTCTTC

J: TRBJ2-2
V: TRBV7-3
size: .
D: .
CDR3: CASSLNRVTGELFF
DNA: TGTGCCAGCAGCTTAAATCGCGTCACCGGGGAGCTGTTTTTT

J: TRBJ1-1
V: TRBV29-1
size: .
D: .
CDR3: CSVVRVLNTEAFF
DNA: TGCAGCGTTGTACGAGTATTGAACACTGAAGCTTTCTTT

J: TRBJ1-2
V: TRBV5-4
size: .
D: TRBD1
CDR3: CASTQMLDREGNGYTF
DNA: TGTGCCAGCACACAAATGTTGGACAGGGAGGGGAATGGCTACACCTTC

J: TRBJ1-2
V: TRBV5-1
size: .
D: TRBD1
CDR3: CASSTGQGSNYGYTF
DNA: TGCGCCAGCAGCACGGGACAGGGGTCTAACTATGGCTACACCTTC

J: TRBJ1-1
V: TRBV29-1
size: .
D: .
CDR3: CSVEDPGEAFF
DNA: TGCAGCGTTGAAGATCCGGGGGAAGCTTTCTTT

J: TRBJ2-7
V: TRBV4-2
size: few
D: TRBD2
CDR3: CASSALGREGHYEQYF
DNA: TGTGCCAGCAGCGCCCTGGGGCGGGAGGGCCACTACGAGCAGTACTTC

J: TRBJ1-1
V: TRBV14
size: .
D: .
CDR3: CASSQVARGTEAFF
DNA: TGTGCCAGCAGCCAAGTAGCCCGGGGGACTGAAGCTTTCTTT

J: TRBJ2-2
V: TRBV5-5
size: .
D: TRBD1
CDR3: CASSFGTGIGELFF
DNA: TGTGCCAGCAGCTTTGGGACAGGGATCGGGGAGCTGTTTTTT

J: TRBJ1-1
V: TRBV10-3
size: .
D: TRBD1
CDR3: CAIRTGTANTEAFF
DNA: TGTGCCATCAGAACCGGGACAGCGAACACTGAAGCTTTCTTT

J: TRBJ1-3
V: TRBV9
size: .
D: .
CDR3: CASSPLTGTPSGNTIYF
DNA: TGTGCCAGCAGCCCCCTTACCGGGACACCATCTGGAAACACCATATATTTT

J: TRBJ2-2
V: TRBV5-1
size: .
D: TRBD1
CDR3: CASTRQGTTTGELFF
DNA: TGCGCCAGCACCCGACAGGGAACGACCACCGGGGAGCTGTTTTTT